Listed here are 9 T cell receptor beta chains from one sample, sequenced in a study of T cells in Graves' hyperthyroidism and ophthalmopathy. Amplification of TCR beta CDR3 regions was performed using RNA transcripts as template. HTBI primers were employed in a first-round RT-PCR of the TCR CDR3. MiXCR was run by TCRdb on the multiplex PCR reads, yielding one entry per CDR3 protein. The repertoire consists of some 770,000 distinct CDR3 sequences, with 16% occurring once and the leading ten covering roughly 8%. Sequenced sample: blood. Receptors were obtained from a man between 18 and 29 years old with Graves' hyperthyroidism.

V gene TRBV4-2 combines with J gene TRBJ2-3; the D is unclear. Deletions cut 4 bases from V and 3 bases from J, with 11 bases between. CDR1 is LGHNA, CDR2 YNFKEQ, per germline. The CDR3 has 14 amino acids. CDR3 bases: TGTGCCAGCAGCCCGAACTTAAGGACAGATACGCAGTATTTT. This gives the protein CASSPNLRTDTQYF.

This clonotype was picked up many times. This chain links TRBV27 with TRBJ2-7; D may correspond to TRBD1 or TRBD2 (5 bases each). Germline CDR1 is MNHEY and CDR2 is SMNVEV (reference sequence). There are 16 residues in the CDR3. V lost 3 bases and J lost 3, with 18 bases in between. The CDR3, as DNA: TGTGCCAGCAGTTTTGGGGACGGATCTACCCTCTACGAGCAGTACTTC. Amino acid sequence: CASSFGDGSTLYEQYF.

This clonotype was seen ten or more times. The chain links TRBV7-2 to TRBJ2-7; TRBD2 matches at 14 bases. Germline CDR1 reads SGHTA; CDR2 reads FQGNSA. The CDR3 totals 16 residues. Trimming at V came to 5 bases and at J to 6 bases, leaving 9 bases not matched to a gene. The CDR3: CASSVTGTSGGLEQYF. As DNA, the CDR3 is TGTGCCAGCAGCGTGACGGGGACTAGCGGGGGTCTCGAGCAGTACTTC. The variable domain in full, with the rest retrieved from reference TRBV7-2 and TRBJ2-7, is GAGVSQSPSNKVTEKGKDVELRCDPISGHTALYWYRQSLGQGLEFLIYFQGNSAPDKSGLPSDRFSAERTGGSVSTLTIQRTQQEDSAVYLCASSVTGTSGGLEQYFGPGTRLTVT.

The chain recombines TRBV27 with TRBJ2-7, with D unresolved. CDR1 is MNHEY, CDR2 SMNVEV, per germline (reference sequence). This CDR3 comprises 13 residues. With 4 bases removed from V and 3 bases from J, the gap between germline ends came to 10 bases. CDR3 region: CASSSGSNYEQYF. DNA for the CDR3: TGTGCCAGCAGTTCCGGGTCAAACTACGAGCAGTACTTC.

The gene calls are TRBV30 and TRBJ2-3; a possible D gene is TRBD2 (6 bases). The CDR3 is 12 amino acids. Looked up from germline, CDR1 is GTSNPN and CDR2 is SVGIG (reference sequence). Trimming cost V 4 bases and J 4 bases, with 9 bases left between them. CDR3 nucleotide sequence: TGTGCCTGGAAGGGAGGATCAGATACGCAGTATTTT. Its protein is CAWKGGSDTQYF.

J is TRBJ1-2 and V is TRBV29-1; TRBD1 matches at 7 bases. The CDR3 contains 15 residues. From germline, CDR1 is SQVTM and CDR2 ANQGSEA. The V gene end was trimmed by 4 bases and the J gene end by 2 bases; junction bases not matched to a gene: 10. CDR3 DNA sequence: TGCAGCGTTGTCGACAGGGCGTGGGGAAACTATGGCTACACCTTC. Its translation: CSVVDRAWGNYGYTF.

The rearrangement joins TRBV20-1 to TRBJ2-6; D remains ambiguous. This CDR3 spans 13 amino acids. V lost 3 bases to trimming and J lost 2 bases, with 5 bases between them. Germline-derived CDR1 and CDR2 are DFQATT and SNEGSKA (reference sequence). This CDR3 is CSARSAGANVLTF. The DNA of the CDR3 is TGCAGTGCTAGGTCGGCTGGGGCCAACGTCCTGACTTTC.

V and J are TRBV24-1 and TRBJ2-7; 8 nucleotides line up with TRBD1. CDR1 KGHDR and CDR2 SFDVKD come from the germline V gene. Trimming removed 3 bases from V and 6 bases from J; junction bases left unmatched: 9. There are 15 residues in the CDR3. DNA for the CDR3: TGTGCCACCAGTGATCCCACAGGGGGGATTGGCGAGCAGTACTTC. It yields the protein CATSDPTGGIGEQYF.

In this sample, this clonotype turned up many times. This sequence joins TRBV24-1 and TRBJ2-5, with 13 bases that match TRBD2. Germline CDR1 reads KGHDR; CDR2 reads SFDVKD. The CDR3 loop spans 15 amino acids. Trimming removed 7 bases from V and 2 bases from J; junction bases left unmatched: 3. CDR3 sequence reads: CATRGLAGPQETQYF. CDR3 nucleotide sequence: TGTGCCACCAGGGGACTAGCGGGGCCACAAGAGACCCAGTACTTC.